The clone carrying this TCR beta chain has just a few counts. Antigen: not known. The data are from a study of T-cell memory formation after mild COVID-19. Study-wide background: Each donor largely had its own TCR clusters. Regarding the study as a whole: Cross-reactive memory apparently joined, as some responding clones appeared in pre-infection memory.

TCRdb re-derived calls from the 5' RACE reads in MiXCR, one entry per CDR3 protein. In the table there are about 250,000 distinct CDR3 sequences, 15% of which are singletons. In germline, CDR1 is SGHTA, CDR2 FQGNSA. The CDR3 length is 15 residues. Trimming removed 2 bases at V and 6 bases at J, with 15 bases between. The origin of this receptor is an adult woman who had mild COVID-19 (a few samples of this study predate the infection). Cell type and time point are not known. Sequencing was performed on PBMCs or a T cell subset sorted from them (not recorded which). The genes are TRBV7-2 and TRBJ2-3; D is possibly TRBD2 (6 bases). This chain's CDR3 is CASSLLGGPGDTQYF. DNA of the CDR3: TGTGCCAGCAGCTTATTGGGAGGCCCGGGGGATACGCAGTATTTT.